These T cell receptor beta chains were read from a single sample in a study of shared clonotypes between healthy human individuals. The assay was immunoSEQ multiplex PCR, and TCRdb's table has in-frame clones only and misses some. The sample holds roughly 2,000,000 clones, about 95% seen once. Sequencing used naive CD8+ T cells sorted from blood. These TCRs come from a man aged 18 to 30 in good health. Each CDR3 is given with its conserved first and last residue. Each record gives: V gene, D gene, J gene, clone size, CDR3 DNA, CDR3 protein. D genes are given only for firm matches. Size values are once, few and many counts, or a class for expanded clones, and some rows have none.

>TRBV30|TRBD2|TRBJ2-1|-
TGTGCCTGGAGTGGTCTAGGGACTAGTTCTCACGATGAGCAGTTCTTC
CAWSGLGTSSHDEQFF
>TRBV6-5|-|TRBJ2-3|-
TGTGCCACGGCGGAGTCAGATACGCAGTATTTT
CATAESDTQYF
>TRBV27|TRBD1|TRBJ2-7|-
TGTGCCAGCAGTTCGGACAGGGCTTACTACGAGCAGTACTTC
CASSSDRAYYEQYF
>TRBV11-2|-|TRBJ2-3|-
TGTGCCAGCAGCTTATGGCCCGGGGATACGCAGTATTTT
CASSLWPGDTQYF
>TRBV5-4|TRBD1|TRBJ2-5|-
TGTGCCAGCAGCTTGGGACAGGGGGGTGTCTTACCCCAGTACTTC
CASSLGQGGVLPQYF
>TRBV29-1|-|TRBJ2-2|-
TGCACCGCCAAAGGTTCGAACACCGGGGAGCTGTTTTTT
CTAKGSNTGELFF
>TRBV9|-|TRBJ1-1|-
TGTGCCAGCAGCGTAGGTGGGGGCACGCACACTGAAGCTTTCTTT
CASSVGGGTHTEAFF
>TRBV7-9|-|TRBJ1-2|-
TGTGCCAGCAGCCCAGAGACAGAGAACTATGGCTACACCTTC
CASSPETENYGYTF
>TRBV2|TRBD1|TRBJ2-7|-
TGTGCCAGTCTGGGACAGGAGCTCTACGAGCAGTACTTC
CASLGQELYEQYF
>TRBV5-6|TRBD2|TRBJ2-1|-
TGTGCCAGCAGCACCGAACTAGCGGGGGCAAATGAGCAGTTCTTC
CASSTELAGANEQFF
>TRBV9|TRBD1|TRBJ1-6|-
TGTGCCAGCAGTTTCGATCCTGACAGGGGATTTAATTCACCCCTCCACTTT
CASSFDPDRGFNSPLHF
>TRBV5-6|-|TRBJ2-7|few
TGTGCCAGCAGCTTGGAGGGTTACGAGCAGTACTTC
CASSLEGYEQYF
>TRBV28|-|TRBJ2-2|-
TGTGCCAGCAGTTTACAGGGTAGCACCGGGGAGCTGTTTTTT
CASSLQGSTGELFF
>TRBV6-1|TRBD1|TRBJ2-7|-
TGTGCCAGCAGTGAGTATCCCGGGACAGGGGGCTACGAGCAGTACTTC
CASSEYPGTGGYEQYF
>TRBV4-3|-|TRBJ2-6|-
TGCGCCAGCAGCCAGGGACTGAGCTCTGGGGCCAACGTCCTGACTTTC
CASSQGLSSGANVLTF
>TRBV30|-|TRBJ1-6|-
TGTGCCTGGAGTCCCCCCGGGAGCGGATCACCCCTCCACTTT
CAWSPPGSGSPLHF